The 17 T cell receptor beta chains below were found in one sample sequenced in a study of patients and donors after allogeneic stem cell transplantation. TCRdb re-called the RT-PCR reads through MiXCR, storing one row per CDR3 protein. Of some 960,000 distinct CDR3 sequences listed, roughly 18% were seen once; the top ten hold around 6%. The sequencing input was blood, either unsorted or a sorted T cell fraction (not recorded which). All receptors derive from a human donor who was either an allogeneic HSCT recipient or a stem cell or donor lymphocyte infusion donor (not recorded which). It is not recorded whose cells these are; they may come from a transplant donor.

This clonotype was detected only a few times. The rearrangement links TRBV7-2 to TRBJ1-3, with D perhaps matching TRBD1 (6 bases). The CDR3 has 16 residues. The germline CDR1 and CDR2 sequences are SGHTA and FQGNSA. V lost 5 bases and J 2 bases, leaving 16 bases between the germline ends. CDR3 nucleotide sequence: TGTGCCAGCAGCGATACAGGGAACGGTCCTGGAAACACCATATATTTT. Amino acids: CASSDTGNGPGNTIYF. Variable domain in full (rest from reference TRBV7-2 and TRBJ1-3): GAGVSQSPSNKVTEKGKDVELRCDPISGHTALYWYRQSLGQGLEFLIYFQGNSAPDKSGLPSDRFSAERTGGSVSTLTIQRTQQEDSAVYLCASSDTGNGPGNTIYFGEGSWLTVV.

J is TRBJ2-3 and V is TRBV6-5, with D maybe TRBD1 (6 bases). CDR1 and CDR2 (germline): MNHEY, SVGAGI. The CDR3 has 19 residues. Trimming took off 0 bases at V and 3 bases at J, with 22 bases between the two ends. CDR3 nucleotides: TGTGCCAGCAGTTACTCGAGGTTTAAGTACAGGGACCGAACAGATACGCAGTATTTT. Its protein product is CASSYSRFKYRDRTDTQYF.

This clonotype turned up a few times. J is TRBJ1-1 and V is TRBV7-2; 7 bases line up with TRBD1. The ends lost 5 bases at V and 3 bases at J; junction bases unmatched: 9. This CDR3 comprises 15 residues. The germline gives CDR1 SGHTA, CDR2 FQGNSA. The DNA of the CDR3 is TGTGCCAGCAGCACCCGACAGGGTAGGCACACTGAAGCTTTCTTT. Translated, it gives CASSTRQGRHTEAFF.

This clonotype showed up just a few times. J is TRBJ2-7 and V is TRBV20-1; unclear D gene. This CDR3 comprises 11 residues. V shed 3 bases and J shed 4 bases, with 7 bases lying between them. Germline loops: CDR1 DFQATT, CDR2 SNEGSKA (reference sequence). The CDR3 loop is CSASNRYEQYF. The CDR3 region has the DNA TGCAGTGCTAGTAATCGTTACGAGCAGTACTTC.

This chain joins TRBV30 and TRBJ1-1; D is perhaps TRBD1 (5 bases). Germline loops: CDR1 GTSNPN, CDR2 SVGIG (reference sequence). Trimming pared 2 bases from V and 4 bases from J, leaving 8 bases between. The CDR3 loop spans 12 amino acids. The CDR3 spells CAWSQGGTEAFF. The CDR3, as DNA: TGTGCCTGGAGTCAGGGAGGCACTGAAGCTTTCTTT.

The rearrangement links TRBV20-1 to TRBJ2-5; D is perhaps TRBD1 (6 bases). The CDR3 covers 14 residues. V lost 3 bases, J lost 2 bases, and 13 bases lay in between. Germline CDR1 is DFQATT and CDR2 is SNEGSKA (reference sequence). CDR3 in DNA: TGCAGTGCTAGCCCCGGGACAAATCAAGAGACCCAGTACTTC. It yields the protein CSASPGTNQETQYF.

This clonotype has just a few counts. The chain links TRBV25-1 to TRBJ2-7; no clear D. This CDR3 is built from 12 residues. CDR1 is MGHDK, CDR2 SYGVNS, per germline. V lost 1 base and J 4 bases, leaving 5 bases between the germline ends. CDR3 sequence reads: CASSELPYEQYF. Written as DNA, the CDR3 is TGTGCCAGCAGTGAATTACCATACGAGCAGTACTTC.

The rearrangement links TRBV27 to TRBJ2-7, with D unresolved. Per germline, CDR1 MNHEY and CDR2 SMNVEV (reference sequence). The CDR3 loop spans 13 amino acids. Between the trimmed V and J ends, which lost 2 bases and 8 bases, there was a span of 13 bases. The CDR3 bases are TGTGCCAGCAGTTTACCTGGGGTTTGGCAGCAGTACTTC. This gives the protein CASSLPGVWQQYF.

This clonotype was observed a handful of times. V is TRBV6-1 and J is TRBJ2-4; TRBD1 is a possible D gene (6 bases). From germline, CDR1 is MNHNS and CDR2 SASEGT. Trimming shortened V by 6 bases and J by 4 bases, and 10 bases separated the two germline ends. The CDR3 totals 13 residues. The CDR3 DNA sequence: TGTGCCAGCAGCTCCGACAGGAAAAACATTCAGTACTTC. Protein sequence: CASSSDRKNIQYF.

This clonotype was detected a few times. The chain is built from TRBV4-1 and TRBJ2-7; 8 nucleotides align to TRBD1. The junction had 8 bases not matched to a gene; V was cut back by 3 bases and J by 4 bases. Germline V gives CDR1 MGHRA, CDR2 YSYEKL. This CDR3 comprises 15 residues. The CDR3 reads CASSHSGTGAYEQYF. DNA of the CDR3: TGCGCCAGCAGCCACTCCGGGACAGGAGCTTACGAGCAGTACTTC.

The J gene is TRBJ2-5, the V gene TRBV4-3; 7 bases are shared with TRBD2. Germline values: CDR1 LGHNA, CDR2 YSLEER. CDR3 length: 15 residues. Germline trimming cut 1 base from V and 1 base from J; bases unmatched to any gene: 3. This CDR3 is CASSQGGTTQETQYF. DNA for the CDR3: TGCGCCAGCAGCCAAGGCGGGACTACCCAAGAGACCCAGTACTTC.

The chain uses TRBV7-9 and TRBJ2-7; D gene uncertain. The V gene lost 5 bases and the J gene lost 6 bases, with 23 bases spanning the gap. CDR3 length equals 16 residues. From germline, CDR1 is SEHNR and CDR2 FQNEAQ (reference sequence). The CDR3 DNA sequence: TGTGCCAGCAGCCTGTTAACCCCCAGGAGATCTCCCGAGCAGTACTTC. Protein product: CASSLLTPRRSPEQYF. Full variable domain (remainder filled in from reference TRBV7-9 and TRBJ2-7): DTGVSQNPRHKITKRGQNVTFRCDPISEHNRLYWYRQTLGQGPEFLTYFQNEAQLEKSRLLSDRFSAERPKGSFSTLEIQRTEQGDSAMYLCASSLLTPRRSPEQYFGPGTRLTVT.

The chain joins TRBV15 to TRBJ2-7; possible D gene TRBD2, 6 bases. With 4 bases removed from V and 2 bases from J, the gap between germline ends came to 9 bases. CDR3 length: 13 amino acids. From germline, CDR1 is LNHNV and CDR2 YYDKDF (reference sequence). CDR3 region: CATSTGLAYEQYF. As DNA, the CDR3 is TGTGCCACCAGCACGGGACTTGCCTACGAGCAGTACTTC. The whole variable domain, remainder taken from reference TRBV15 and TRBJ2-7, is DAMVIQNPRYQVTQFGKPVTLSCSQTLNHNVMYWYQQKSSQAPKLLFHYYDKDFNNEADTPDNFQSRRPNTSFCFLDIRSPGLGDTAMYLCATSTGLAYEQYFGPGTRLTVT.

V and J are TRBV10-3 and TRBJ1-2; 7 bases fit TRBD1. Trimming cost V 8 bases and J 6 bases; bases outside gene matches: 3. Germline V gene data show CDR1 as ENHRY and CDR2 as SYGVKD. This CDR3 spans 11 amino acids. CDR3 sequence reads: CAIGDSNGYTF. Here the CDR3 DNA reads TGTGCCATCGGGGACAGCAATGGCTACACCTTC.

The sample holds a few counts of this clonotype. The rearrangement joins TRBV29-1 to TRBJ2-5; D is uncertain. The CDR3 has 13 residues. Germline V gene data show CDR1 as SQVTM and CDR2 as ANQGSEA. V was pared by 4 bases and J by 1 base, with 10 bases between. CDR3 region: CSVGLLFQETQYF. The CDR3 coding sequence is TGCAGCGTTGGGTTACTATTCCAAGAGACCCAGTACTTC.

This clonotype was detected only a few times. This chain uses TRBV5-6 with TRBJ2-7; tentative D call: TRBD1 (6 bases). V was shortened by 2 bases and J by 5 bases, with 14 bases between the two germline ends. The CDR3 loop spans 14 amino acids. Germline V gene sequence: CDR1 SGHDT, CDR2 YYEEEE. The CDR3 loop is CASSLGQGIHEQYF. CDR3 nucleotides: TGTGCCAGCAGCTTAGGGCAGGGGATCCACGAGCAGTACTTC. The full variable domain, its missing parts supplied by reference TRBV5-6 and TRBJ2-7, is DAGVTQSPTHLIKTRGQQVTLRCSPKSGHDTVSWYQQALGQGPQFIFQYYEEEERQRGNFPDRFSGHQFPNYSSELNVNALLLGDSALYLCASSLGQGIHEQYFGPGTRLTVT.

The V call is TRBV7-9, the J call TRBJ2-5; no clear D. The CDR3 totals 14 residues. Looked up from germline, CDR1 is SEHNR and CDR2 is FQNEAQ (reference sequence). V shed 3 bases and J shed 2 bases, with 10 bases lying between them. The CDR3 DNA follows: TGTGCCAGCAGCTTCCCAGCATTACAAGAGACCCAGTACTTC. As protein: CASSFPALQETQYF.